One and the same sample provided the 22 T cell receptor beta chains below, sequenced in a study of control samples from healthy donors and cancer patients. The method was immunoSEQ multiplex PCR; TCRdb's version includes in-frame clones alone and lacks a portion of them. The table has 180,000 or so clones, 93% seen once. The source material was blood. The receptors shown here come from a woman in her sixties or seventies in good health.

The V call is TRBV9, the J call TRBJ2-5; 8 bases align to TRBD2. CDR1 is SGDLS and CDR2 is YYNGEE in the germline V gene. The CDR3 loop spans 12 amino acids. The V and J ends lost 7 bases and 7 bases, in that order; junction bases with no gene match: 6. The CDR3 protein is CASRPAGVTQYF. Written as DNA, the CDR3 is TGTGCCAGCCGTCCAGCGGGGGTGACCCAGTACTTC.

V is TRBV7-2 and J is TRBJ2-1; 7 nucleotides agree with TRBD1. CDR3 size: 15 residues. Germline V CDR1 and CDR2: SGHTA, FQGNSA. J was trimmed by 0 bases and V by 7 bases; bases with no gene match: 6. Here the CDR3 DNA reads TGTGCCAGCACCTTGACAGGGAGCTCCTACAATGAGCAGTTCTTC. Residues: CASTLTGSSYNEQFF.

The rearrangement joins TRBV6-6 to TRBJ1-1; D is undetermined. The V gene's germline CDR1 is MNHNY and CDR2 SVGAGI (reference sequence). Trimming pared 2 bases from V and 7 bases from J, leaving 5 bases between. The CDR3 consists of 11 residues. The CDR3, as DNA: TGTGCCAGCAGTTACCCCTATGAAGCTTTCTTT. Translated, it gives CASSYPYEAFF.

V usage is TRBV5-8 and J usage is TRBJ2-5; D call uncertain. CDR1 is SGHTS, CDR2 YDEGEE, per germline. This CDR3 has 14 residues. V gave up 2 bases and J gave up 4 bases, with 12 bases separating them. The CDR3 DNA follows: TGTGCCAGCAGCTTTAGTATGGTTCGAGAGACCCAGTACTTC. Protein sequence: CASSFSMVRETQYF.

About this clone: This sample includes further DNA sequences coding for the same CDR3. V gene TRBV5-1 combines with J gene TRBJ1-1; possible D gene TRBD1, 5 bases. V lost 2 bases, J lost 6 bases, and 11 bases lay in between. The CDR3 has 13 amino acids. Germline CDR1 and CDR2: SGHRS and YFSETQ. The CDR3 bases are TGCGCCAGCAGCTTCCGGGGGAGTGCTGAAGCTTTCTTT. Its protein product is CASSFRGSAEAFF.

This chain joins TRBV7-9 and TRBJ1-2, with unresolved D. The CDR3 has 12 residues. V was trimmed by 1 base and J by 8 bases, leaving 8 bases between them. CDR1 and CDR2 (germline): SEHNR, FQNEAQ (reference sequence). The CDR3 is CASSLDMDGYTF. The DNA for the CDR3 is TGTGCCAGCAGCTTAGACATGGACGGCTACACCTTC.

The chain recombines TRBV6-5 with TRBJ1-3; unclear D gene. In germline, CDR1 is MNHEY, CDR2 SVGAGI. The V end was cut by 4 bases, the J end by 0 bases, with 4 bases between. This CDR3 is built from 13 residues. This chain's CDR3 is CASSSGSGNTIYF. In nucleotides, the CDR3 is TGTGCCAGCAGTTCCGGCTCTGGAAACACCATATATTTT.

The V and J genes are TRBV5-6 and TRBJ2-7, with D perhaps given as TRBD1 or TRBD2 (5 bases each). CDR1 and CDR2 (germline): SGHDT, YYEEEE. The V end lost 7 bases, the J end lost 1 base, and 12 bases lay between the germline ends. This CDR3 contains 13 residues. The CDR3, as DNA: TGTGCCAGCGCTCGGGACGGATCCTACGAGCAGTACTTC. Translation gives CASARDGSYEQYF.

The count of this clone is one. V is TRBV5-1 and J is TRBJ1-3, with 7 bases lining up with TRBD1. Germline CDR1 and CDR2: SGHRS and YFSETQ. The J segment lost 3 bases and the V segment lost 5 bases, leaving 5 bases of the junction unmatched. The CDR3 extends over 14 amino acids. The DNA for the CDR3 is TGCGCCAGCAGTGCTGGACAGGTTGGAAACACCATATATTTT. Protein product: CASSAGQVGNTIYF.

For the CDR3, the DNA is TGTGCCAGCAGCTCTCGTCGACACCCTGGAAACACCATATATTTT. This sequence encodes CASSSRRHPGNTIYF. V gene TRBV14 combines with J gene TRBJ1-3, with D hard to call. Germline-derived CDR1 and CDR2 are SGHDN and FVKESK. The CDR3 sequence is 15 residues long. Trimming stripped 5 bases from V and 2 bases from J, with 13 bases between.

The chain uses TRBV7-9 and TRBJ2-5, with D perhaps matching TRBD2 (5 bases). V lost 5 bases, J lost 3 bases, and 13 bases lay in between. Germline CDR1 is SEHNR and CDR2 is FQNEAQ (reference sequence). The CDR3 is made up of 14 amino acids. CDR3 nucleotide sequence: TGTGCCAGCAGCCCCCCGGACTGGAAAGAGACCCAGTACTTC. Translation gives CASSPPDWKETQYF.

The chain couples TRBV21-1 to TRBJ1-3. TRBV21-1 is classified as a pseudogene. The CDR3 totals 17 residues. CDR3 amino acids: CASSIPRGVRSGNTIYF. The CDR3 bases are TGTGCCAGCAGCATTCCTCGCGGGGTTCGCTCTGGAAACACCATATATTTT.

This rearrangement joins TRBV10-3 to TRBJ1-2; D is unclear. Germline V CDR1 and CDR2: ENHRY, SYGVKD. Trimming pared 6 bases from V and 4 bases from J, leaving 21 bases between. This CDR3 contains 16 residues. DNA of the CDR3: TGTGCCATCAGGGCCTTTGGCGGTTCCTTCGGCTATGGCTACACCTTC. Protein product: CAIRAFGGSFGYGYTF.

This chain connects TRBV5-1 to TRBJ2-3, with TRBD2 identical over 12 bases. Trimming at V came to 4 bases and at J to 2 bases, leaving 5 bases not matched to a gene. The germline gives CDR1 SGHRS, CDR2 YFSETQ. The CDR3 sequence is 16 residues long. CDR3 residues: CASSPGLAGPTDTQYF. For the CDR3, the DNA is TGCGCCAGCAGCCCTGGACTAGCGGGGCCCACAGATACGCAGTATTTT.

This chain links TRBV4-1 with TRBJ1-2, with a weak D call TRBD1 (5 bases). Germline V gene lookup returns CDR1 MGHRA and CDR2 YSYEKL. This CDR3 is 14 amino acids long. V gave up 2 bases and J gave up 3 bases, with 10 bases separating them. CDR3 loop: CASSQLGGYYGYTF. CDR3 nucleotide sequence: TGCGCCAGCAGCCAACTGGGGGGGTACTATGGCTACACCTTC.

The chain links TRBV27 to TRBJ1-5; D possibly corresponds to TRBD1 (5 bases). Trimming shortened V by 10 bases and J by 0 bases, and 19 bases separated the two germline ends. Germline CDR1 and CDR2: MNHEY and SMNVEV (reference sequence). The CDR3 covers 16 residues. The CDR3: CATRNGGIYSNQPQHF. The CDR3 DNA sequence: TGTGCCACCCGGAATGGGGGTATATATAGCAATCAGCCCCAGCATTTT.

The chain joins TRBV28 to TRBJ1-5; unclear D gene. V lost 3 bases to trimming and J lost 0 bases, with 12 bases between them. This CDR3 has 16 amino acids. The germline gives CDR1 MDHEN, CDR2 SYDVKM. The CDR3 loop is CASSFMQDYSNQPQHF. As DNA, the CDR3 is TGTGCCAGCAGTTTTATGCAGGATTATAGCAATCAGCCCCAGCATTTT.

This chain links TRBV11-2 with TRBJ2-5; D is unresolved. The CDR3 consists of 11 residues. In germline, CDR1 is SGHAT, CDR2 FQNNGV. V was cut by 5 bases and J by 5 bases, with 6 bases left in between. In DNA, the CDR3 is TGTGCCAGCAGCCTCGAGGAGACCCAGTACTTC. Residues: CASSLEETQYF.

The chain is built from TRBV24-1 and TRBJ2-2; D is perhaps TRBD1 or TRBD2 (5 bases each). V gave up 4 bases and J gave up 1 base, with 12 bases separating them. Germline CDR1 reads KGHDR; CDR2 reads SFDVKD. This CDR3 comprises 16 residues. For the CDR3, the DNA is TGTGCCACCAGTGACCCGGGACGGGAGAACACCGGGGAGCTGTTTTTT. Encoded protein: CATSDPGRENTGELFF.

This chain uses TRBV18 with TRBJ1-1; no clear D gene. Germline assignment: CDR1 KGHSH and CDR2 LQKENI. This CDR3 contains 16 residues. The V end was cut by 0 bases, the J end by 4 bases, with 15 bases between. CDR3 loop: CASSPPPSQRSTEAFF. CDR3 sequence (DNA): TGTGCCAGCTCACCACCCCCGTCCCAAAGGTCCACTGAAGCTTTCTTT.

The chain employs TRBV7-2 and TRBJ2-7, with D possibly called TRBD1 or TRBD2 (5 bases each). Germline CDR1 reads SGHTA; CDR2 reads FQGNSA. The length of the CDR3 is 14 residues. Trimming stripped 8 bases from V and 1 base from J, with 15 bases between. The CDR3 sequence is CASERGTFSYEQYF. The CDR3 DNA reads TGTGCCAGCGAGAGGGGCACCTTTTCCTACGAGCAGTACTTC.

The CDR3 DNA reads as TGTGCCAGCAGCCCCATTTGGCGGACACCCAGTCAGCCCCAGCATTTT. Translation gives CASSPIWRTPSQPQHF. The gene calls are TRBV14 and TRBJ1-5; D is possibly TRBD1 (5 bases). CDR3 length equals 16 residues. Trimming took off 4 bases at V and 6 bases at J, with 19 bases between the two ends. Germline lookup yields CDR1 SGHDN and CDR2 FVKESK.